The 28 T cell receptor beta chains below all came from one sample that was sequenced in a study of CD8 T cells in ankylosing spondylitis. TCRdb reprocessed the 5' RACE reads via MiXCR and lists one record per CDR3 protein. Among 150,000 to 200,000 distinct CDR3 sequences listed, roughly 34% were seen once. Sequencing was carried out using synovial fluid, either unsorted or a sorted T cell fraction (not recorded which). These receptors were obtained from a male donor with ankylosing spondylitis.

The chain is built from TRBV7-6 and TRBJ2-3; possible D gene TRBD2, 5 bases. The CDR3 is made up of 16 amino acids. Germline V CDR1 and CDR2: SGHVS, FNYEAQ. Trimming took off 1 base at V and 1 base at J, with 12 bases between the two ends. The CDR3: CASSLDWGVGTDTQYF. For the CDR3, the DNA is TGTGCCAGCAGCTTAGATTGGGGAGTCGGCACAGATACGCAGTATTTT. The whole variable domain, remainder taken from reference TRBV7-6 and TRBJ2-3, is GAGVSQSPRYKVTKRGQDVALRCDPISGHVSLYWYRQALGQGPEFLTYFNYEAQQDKSGLPNDRFSAERPEGSISTLTIQRTEQRDSAMYRCASSLDWGVGTDTQYFGPGTRLTVL.

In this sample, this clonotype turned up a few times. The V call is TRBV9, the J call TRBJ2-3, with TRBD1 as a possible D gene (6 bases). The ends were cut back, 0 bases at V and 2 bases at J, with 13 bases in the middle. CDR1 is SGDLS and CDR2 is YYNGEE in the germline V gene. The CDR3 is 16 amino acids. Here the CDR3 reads CASSVGDGDNTDTQYF. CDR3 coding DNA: TGTGCCAGCAGCGTAGGAGATGGGGACAACACAGATACGCAGTATTTT.

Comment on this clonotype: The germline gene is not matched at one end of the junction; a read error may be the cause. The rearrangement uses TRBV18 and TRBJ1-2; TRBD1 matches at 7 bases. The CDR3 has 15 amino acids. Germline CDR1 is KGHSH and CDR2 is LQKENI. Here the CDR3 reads CASTPPFDRDYGYTF. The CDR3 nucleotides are TGTGCCAGCACACCCCCCTTCGACAGGGACTATGGCTACACCTTC.

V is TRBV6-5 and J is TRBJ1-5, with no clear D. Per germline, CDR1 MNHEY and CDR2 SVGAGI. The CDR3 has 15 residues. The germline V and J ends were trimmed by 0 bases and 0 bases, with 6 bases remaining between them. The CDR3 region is CASSYSRGSNQPQHF. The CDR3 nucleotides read TGTGCCAGCAGTTACTCCCGGGGTAGCAATCAGCCCCAGCATTTT.

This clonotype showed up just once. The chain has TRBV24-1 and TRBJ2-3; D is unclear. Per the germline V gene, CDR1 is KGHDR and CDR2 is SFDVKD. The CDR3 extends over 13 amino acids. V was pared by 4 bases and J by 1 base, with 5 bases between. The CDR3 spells CATSEPGTDTQYF. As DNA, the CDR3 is TGTGCCACCAGTGAACCGGGCACAGATACGCAGTATTTT.

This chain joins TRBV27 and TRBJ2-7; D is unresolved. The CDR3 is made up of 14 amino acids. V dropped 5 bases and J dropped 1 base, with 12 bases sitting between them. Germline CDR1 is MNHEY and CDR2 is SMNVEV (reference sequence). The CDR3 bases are TGTGCCAGCAGTCTCCGACTGGCTTCCTACGAGCAGTACTTC. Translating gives CASSLRLASYEQYF.

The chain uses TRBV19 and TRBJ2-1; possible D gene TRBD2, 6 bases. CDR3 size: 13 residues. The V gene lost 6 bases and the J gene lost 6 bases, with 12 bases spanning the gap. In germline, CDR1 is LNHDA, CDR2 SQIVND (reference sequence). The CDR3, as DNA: TGTGCCAGTAGACGCCGGGACTCCAATGAGCAGTTCTTC. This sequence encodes CASRRRDSNEQFF.

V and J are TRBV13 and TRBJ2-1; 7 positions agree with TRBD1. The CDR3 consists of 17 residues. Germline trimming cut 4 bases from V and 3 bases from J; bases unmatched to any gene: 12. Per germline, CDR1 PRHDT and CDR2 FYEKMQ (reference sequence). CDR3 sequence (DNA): TGTGCCAGCAGCTCCGAAGGTAGGGGGCAAATCTACAATGAGCAGTTCTTC. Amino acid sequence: CASSSEGRGQIYNEQFF.

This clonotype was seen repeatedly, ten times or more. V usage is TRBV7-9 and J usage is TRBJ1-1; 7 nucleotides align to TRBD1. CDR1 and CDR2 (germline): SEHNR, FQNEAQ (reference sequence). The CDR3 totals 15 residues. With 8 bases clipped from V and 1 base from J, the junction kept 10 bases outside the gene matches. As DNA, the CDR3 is TGTGCCAGCTCCCAGGGGGTAGGGAGGAACACTGAAGCTTTCTTT. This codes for CASSQGVGRNTEAFF.

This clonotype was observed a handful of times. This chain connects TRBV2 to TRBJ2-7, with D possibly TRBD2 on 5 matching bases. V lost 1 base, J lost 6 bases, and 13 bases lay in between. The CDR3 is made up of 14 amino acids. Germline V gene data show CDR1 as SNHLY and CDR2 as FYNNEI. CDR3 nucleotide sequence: TGTGCCAGCAGTGAAGGGCAGAGGGAGCGCGAGCAGTACTTC. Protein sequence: CASSEGQREREQYF.

The CDR3 reads CASRGTEQETQYF. The CDR3 DNA follows: TGTGCCAGCAGGGGGACCGAACAAGAGACCCAGTACTTC. V gene TRBV12-3 or TRBV12-4 combines with J gene TRBJ2-5; the D gene could be TRBD1 or TRBD2 (5 bases each). V was trimmed by 6 bases and J by 2 bases, leaving 10 bases between them. The CDR3 extends over 13 amino acids.

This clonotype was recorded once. In nucleotides, the CDR3 is TGTGCCAGCAGTTTAATAGGGGGCTCGGATACGCAGTATTTT. Translating gives CASSLIGGSDTQYF. The V and J genes are TRBV28 and TRBJ2-3; 7 nucleotides line up with TRBD1. J was trimmed by 6 bases and V by 2 bases; bases with no gene match: 5. CDR1 and CDR2 (germline): MDHEN, SYDVKM. This CDR3 has 14 residues.

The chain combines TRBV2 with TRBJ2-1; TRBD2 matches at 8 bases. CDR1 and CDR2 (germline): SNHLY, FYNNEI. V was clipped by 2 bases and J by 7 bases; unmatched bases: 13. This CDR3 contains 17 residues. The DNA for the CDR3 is TGTGCCAGCAGTGAAAGCGGGGTGCCGGGGGGGACAAATGAGCAGTTCTTC. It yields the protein CASSESGVPGGTNEQFF.

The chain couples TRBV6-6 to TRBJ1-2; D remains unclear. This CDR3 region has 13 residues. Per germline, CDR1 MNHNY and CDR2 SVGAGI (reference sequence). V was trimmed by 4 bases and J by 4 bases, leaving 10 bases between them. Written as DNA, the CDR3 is TGTGCCAGCAGTTCGGGAAGTCTCTATGGCTACACCTTC. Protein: CASSSGSLYGYTF.

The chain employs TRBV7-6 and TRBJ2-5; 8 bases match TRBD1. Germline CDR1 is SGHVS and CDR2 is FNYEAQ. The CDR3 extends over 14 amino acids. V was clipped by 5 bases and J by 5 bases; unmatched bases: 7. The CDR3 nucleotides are TGTGCCAGCAGCATCGGACAGGGCAGGGAGACCCAGTACTTC. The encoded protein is CASSIGQGRETQYF.

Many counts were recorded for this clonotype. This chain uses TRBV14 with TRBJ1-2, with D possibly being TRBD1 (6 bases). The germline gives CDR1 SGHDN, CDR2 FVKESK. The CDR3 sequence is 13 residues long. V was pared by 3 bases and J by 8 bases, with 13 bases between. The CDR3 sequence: CASSHTRQAGYTF. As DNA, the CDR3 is TGTGCCAGCAGCCATACCAGACAGGCCGGCTACACCTTC.

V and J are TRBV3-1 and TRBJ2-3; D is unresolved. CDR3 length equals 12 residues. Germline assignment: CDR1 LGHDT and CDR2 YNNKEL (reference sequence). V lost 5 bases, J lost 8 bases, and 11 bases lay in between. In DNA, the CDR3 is TGTGCCAGCAGCTTAGTTAAGGGTACGCAGTATTTT. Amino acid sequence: CASSLVKGTQYF.

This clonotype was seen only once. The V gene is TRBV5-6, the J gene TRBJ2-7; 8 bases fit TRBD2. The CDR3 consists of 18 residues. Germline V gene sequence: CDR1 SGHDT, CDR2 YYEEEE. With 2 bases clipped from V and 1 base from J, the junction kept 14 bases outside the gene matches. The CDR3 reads CASSFRVKGGGLSYEQYF. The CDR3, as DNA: TGTGCCAGCAGCTTCCGAGTCAAGGGCGGGGGGCTTTCCTACGAGCAGTACTTC.

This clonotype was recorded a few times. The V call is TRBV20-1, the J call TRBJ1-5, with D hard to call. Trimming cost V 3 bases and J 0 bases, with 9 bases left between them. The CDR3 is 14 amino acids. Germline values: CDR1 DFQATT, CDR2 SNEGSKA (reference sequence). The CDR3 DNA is TGCAGTGCTAGGTGGACGGATAGCAATCAGCCCCAGCATTTT. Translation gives CSARWTDSNQPQHF.

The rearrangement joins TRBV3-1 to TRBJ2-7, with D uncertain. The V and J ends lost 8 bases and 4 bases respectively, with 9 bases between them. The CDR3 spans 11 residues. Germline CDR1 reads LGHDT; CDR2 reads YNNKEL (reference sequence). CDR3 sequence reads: CASGNSYEQYF. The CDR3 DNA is TGTGCCAGCGGCAACTCATACGAGCAGTACTTC.

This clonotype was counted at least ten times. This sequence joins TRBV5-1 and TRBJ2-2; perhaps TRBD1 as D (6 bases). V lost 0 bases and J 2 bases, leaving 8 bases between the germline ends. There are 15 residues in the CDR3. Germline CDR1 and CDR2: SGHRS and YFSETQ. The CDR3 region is CASSLGTANTGELFF. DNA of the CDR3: TGCGCCAGCAGCTTGGGGACAGCAAACACCGGGGAGCTGTTTTTT.

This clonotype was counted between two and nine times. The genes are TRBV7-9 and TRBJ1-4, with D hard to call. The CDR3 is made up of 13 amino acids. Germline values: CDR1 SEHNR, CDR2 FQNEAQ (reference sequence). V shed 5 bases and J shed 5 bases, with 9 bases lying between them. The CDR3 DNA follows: TGTGCCAGCAGCAACCACATGAATGAAAAACTGTTTTTT. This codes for CASSNHMNEKLFF.

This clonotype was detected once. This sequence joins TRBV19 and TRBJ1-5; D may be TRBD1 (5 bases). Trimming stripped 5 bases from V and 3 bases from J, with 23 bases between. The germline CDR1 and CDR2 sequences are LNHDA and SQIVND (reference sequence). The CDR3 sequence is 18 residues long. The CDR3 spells CASSSALGGAGNNQPQHF. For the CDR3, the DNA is TGTGCCAGTAGTTCCGCGTTGGGTGGGGCGGGGAACAATCAGCCCCAGCATTTT.

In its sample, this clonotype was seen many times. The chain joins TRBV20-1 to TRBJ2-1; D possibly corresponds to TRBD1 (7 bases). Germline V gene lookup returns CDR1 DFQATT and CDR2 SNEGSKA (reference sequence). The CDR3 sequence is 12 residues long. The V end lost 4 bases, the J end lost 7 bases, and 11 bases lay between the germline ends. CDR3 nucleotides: TGCAGTGCTACAGGGGGGAGGAATGAGCAGTTCTTC. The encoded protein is CSATGGRNEQFF.

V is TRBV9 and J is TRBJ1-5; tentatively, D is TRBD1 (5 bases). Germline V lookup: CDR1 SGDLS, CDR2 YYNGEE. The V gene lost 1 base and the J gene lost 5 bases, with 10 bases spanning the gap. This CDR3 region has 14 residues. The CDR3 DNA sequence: TGTGCCAGCAGCGTAACCGGGACGGATCAGCCCCAGCATTTT. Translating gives CASSVTGTDQPQHF. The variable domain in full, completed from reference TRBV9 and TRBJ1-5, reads DSGVTQTPKHLITATGQRVTLRCSPRSGDLSVYWYQQSLDQGLQFLIQYYNGEERAKGNILERFSAQQFPDLHSELNLSSLELGDSALYFCASSVTGTDQPQHFGDGTRLSIL.

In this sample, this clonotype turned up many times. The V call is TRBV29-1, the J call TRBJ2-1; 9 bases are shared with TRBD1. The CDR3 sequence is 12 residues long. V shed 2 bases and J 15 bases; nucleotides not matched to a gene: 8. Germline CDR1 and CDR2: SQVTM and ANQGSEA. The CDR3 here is CSVERGTGTPFF. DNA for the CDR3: TGCAGCGTTGAACGCGGGACAGGGACCCCGTTCTTC.

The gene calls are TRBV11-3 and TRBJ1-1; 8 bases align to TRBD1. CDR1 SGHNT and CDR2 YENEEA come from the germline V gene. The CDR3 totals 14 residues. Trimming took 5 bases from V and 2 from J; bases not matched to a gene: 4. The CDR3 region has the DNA TGTGCCAGCAGCCCGGGACAGGCAAACACTGAAGCTTTCTTT. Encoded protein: CASSPGQANTEAFF. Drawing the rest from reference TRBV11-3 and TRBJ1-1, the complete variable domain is EAGVVQSPRYKIIEKKQPVAFWCNPISGHNTLYWYLQNLGQGPELLIRYENEEAVDDSQLPKDRFSAERLKGVDSTLKIQPAELGDSAVYLCASSPGQANTEAFFGQGTRLTVV.

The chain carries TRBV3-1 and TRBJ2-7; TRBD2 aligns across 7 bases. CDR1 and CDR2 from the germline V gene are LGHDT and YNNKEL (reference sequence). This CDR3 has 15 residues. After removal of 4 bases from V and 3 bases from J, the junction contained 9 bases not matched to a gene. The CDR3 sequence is CASSPLGLEYYEQYF. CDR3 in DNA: TGTGCCAGCAGCCCCCTAGGACTAGAATACTACGAGCAGTACTTC.